This TCR beta chain emerged from a study of vaccination effects on CD4 cells after COVID-19. This clone occurred a few times. Its antigen is still unknown. Data came from immunoSEQ multiplex PCR; TCRdb stores just in-frame clones and leaves some out. The repertoire consists of 20,000 to 25,000 clones, with roughly four fifths occurring once and the leading ten covering 15% to 20%. ViraFEST used viral peptide pools to expand antigen-specific CD4+ T cells before sequencing. With around ten days of culture completed, CD4+ T cells were isolated. No vaccinee had earlier SARS-CoV-2 infection, and nucleocapsid antibodies were negative. The germline CDR1 and CDR2 sequences are SGDLS and YYNGEE. Unmatched junction bases numbered 8, after V lost 0 bases and J lost 4 bases. This CDR3 has 17 residues.

The input for sequencing was CD4+ T cells from PBMCs cultured with HCoV-NL63 spike peptides, taken before COVID-19 vaccination. The clonotype was recovered from a human donor who received a COVID-19 vaccine. The chain uses TRBV9 and TRBJ2-3, with 10 nucleotides matching TRBD2. CDR3 sequence: CASSVVGSGGAADTQYF. CDR3 coding DNA: TGTGCCAGCAGCGTAGTCGGAAGCGGGGGGGCTGCAGATACGCAGTATTTT.